This T cell receptor beta chain is drawn from a study of OX40 agonist ivuxolimab in advanced cancers. Study conclusions and caveats: What antigens the expanded peripheral T cells recognized was never established.

Points on this clone: The antigen remains unidentified.

Assay used: immunoSEQ multiplex PCR; TCRdb lists only in-frame clones, some missing. The table has about 58,000 clones, roughly 80% seen once. The source was CD4+ or CD8+ T cells sorted from blood, collected in a trial of the OX40 agonist ivuxolimab. The clonotype comes from an adult with an advanced solid tumor such as melanoma, head and neck, liver or kidney cancer.

The CDR3 bases are TGTGCCAGCAGTTTAAACTCGGGGACGCGGACCGGGGAGCTGTTTTTT. Translating gives CASSLNSGTRTGELFF. This sequence joins TRBV27 and TRBJ2-2; D is perhaps TRBD1 or TRBD2 (5 bases each). CDR3 length equals 16 residues. Per the germline V gene, CDR1 is MNHEY and CDR2 is SMNVEV (reference sequence). V lost 2 bases to trimming and J lost 5 bases, with 15 bases between them.